This T cell receptor (beta chain) was retrieved from a study of breast tumors, draining lymph nodes, adjacent tissues. Axillary draining lymph nodes of breast cancer patients supplied the node samples. Each CDR3 protein gets one entry after TCRdb re-called the multiplex PCR reads with MiXCR. This table holds about 230,000 distinct CDR3 sequences, 32% found once. Per the germline V gene, CDR1 is SGHTA and CDR2 is FQGTGA. V lost 4 bases and J 2 bases, leaving 11 bases between the germline ends. This CDR3 has 14 residues. The TCR was taken from a female donor with breast cancer. Some clones in this sample may be carry-over from other donors' samples. The J gene is TRBJ1-2, the V gene TRBV7-3, with D uncertain. The material sequenced was axillary lymph node tissue. The CDR3, as DNA: TGTGCCAGCAGCTCAATCCAGCGGAACTATGGCTACACCTTC. Its protein product is CASSSIQRNYGYTF.